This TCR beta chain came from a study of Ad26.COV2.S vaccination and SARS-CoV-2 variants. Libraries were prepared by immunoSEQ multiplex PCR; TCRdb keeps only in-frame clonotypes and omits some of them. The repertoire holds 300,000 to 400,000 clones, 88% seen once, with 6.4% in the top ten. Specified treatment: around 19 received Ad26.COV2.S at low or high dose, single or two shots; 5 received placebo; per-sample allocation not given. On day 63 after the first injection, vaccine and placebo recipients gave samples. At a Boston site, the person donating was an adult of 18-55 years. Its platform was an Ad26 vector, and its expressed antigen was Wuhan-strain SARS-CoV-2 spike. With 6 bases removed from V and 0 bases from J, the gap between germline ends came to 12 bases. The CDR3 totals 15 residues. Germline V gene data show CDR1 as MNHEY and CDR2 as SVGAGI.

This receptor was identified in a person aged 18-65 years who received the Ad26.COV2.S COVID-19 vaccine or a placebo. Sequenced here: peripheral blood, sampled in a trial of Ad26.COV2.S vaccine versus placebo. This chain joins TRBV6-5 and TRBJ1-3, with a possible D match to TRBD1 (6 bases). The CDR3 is CASRRQVSSGNTIYF. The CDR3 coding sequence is TGTGCCAGCAGAAGACAGGTCTCCTCTGGAAACACCATATATTTT.